These 30 T cell receptor beta chains originate from one sample sequenced in a study of identical twins. A single record per CDR3 protein comes from TCRdb applying MiXCR to the 5' RACE reads. The sample holds approximately 500,000 distinct CDR3 sequences, roughly 26% seen once. This sample was also put to use in a study of T cells expressing NK-cell markers.

The material sequenced was CD4+ T cells sorted from blood. The source is a woman younger than 35 in good health.

The genes are TRBV20-1 and TRBJ2-3; 12 nucleotides align to TRBD2. Trimming cost V 5 bases and J 4 bases; bases outside gene matches: 4. Per the germline V gene, CDR1 is DFQATT and CDR2 is SNEGSKA (reference sequence). The CDR3 is 14 amino acids. The CDR3 coding sequence is TGCAGTGCTTCTACTAGCGGGAGGCCAGATACGCAGTATTTT. The encoded protein is CSASTSGRPDTQYF.

The sample holds one count of this clonotype. The chain carries TRBV30 and TRBJ2-2, with no clear D. This CDR3 is built from 12 residues. With 4 bases removed from V and 5 bases from J, the gap between germline ends came to 8 bases. Germline assignment: CDR1 GTSNPN and CDR2 SVGIG (reference sequence). In nucleotides, the CDR3 is TGTGCCTGGATAGGGTGGACCGGGGAGCTGTTTTTT. It codes for CAWIGWTGELFF.

This clonotype came up a few times. The chain couples TRBV14 to TRBJ2-1; D remains ambiguous. The germline CDR1 and CDR2 sequences are SGHDN and FVKESK. Trimming pared 4 bases from V and 0 bases from J, leaving 10 bases between. The CDR3 is 15 amino acids. CDR3 coding DNA: TGTGCCAGCAGCCGTGTGGTCTCCTCCTACAATGAGCAGTTCTTC. Its translation is CASSRVVSSYNEQFF.

The CDR3 DNA is TGTGCCAGCTCACCGGGCCGGGACAGGGCTGCGAGGGGCTACACCTTC. Amino acids: CASSPGRDRAARGYTF. J is TRBJ1-2 and V is TRBV18; 9 bases are a match to TRBD1. The CDR3 has 16 amino acids. V lost 3 bases to trimming and J lost 8 bases; unmatched junction nucleotides: 13. CDR1 and CDR2 from the germline V gene are KGHSH and LQKENI.

This clonotype was found a few times. V gene TRBV7-2 combines with J gene TRBJ2-5, with D maybe TRBD2 (7 bases). Per germline, CDR1 SGHTA and CDR2 FQGNSA. The V and J ends lost 1 base and 1 base respectively, with 10 bases between them. The CDR3 extends over 15 amino acids. The CDR3 sequence is CASSLGGGLQETQYF. The CDR3 DNA sequence: TGTGCCAGCAGCTTAGGGGGGGGGCTCCAAGAGACCCAGTACTTC.

V is TRBV10-3 and J is TRBJ2-5, with D uncertain. Trimming removed 1 base from V and 3 bases from J, with 3 bases in between. This CDR3 contains 12 residues. Germline V gene sequence: CDR1 ENHRY, CDR2 SYGVKD. CDR3 DNA sequence: TGTGCCATCAGTGAGTGGGAAGAGACCCAGTACTTC. Encoded protein: CAISEWEETQYF.

The chain carries TRBV27 and TRBJ2-7, with 9 bases identical to TRBD1. Germline loops: CDR1 MNHEY, CDR2 SMNVEV (reference sequence). Losses at the gene ends were 4 bases for V and 2 bases for J; bases not matched to a gene: 6. The CDR3 has 15 amino acids. The CDR3 region is CASSSHRTGAYEQYF. In DNA form, the CDR3 reads TGTGCCAGCAGTTCCCATCGGACAGGGGCCTACGAGCAGTACTTC.

The CDR3 is CATSDSTTSTDTQYF. For the CDR3, the DNA is TGTGCCACCAGTGATAGTACAACTAGCACAGATACGCAGTATTTT. This chain connects TRBV24-1 to TRBJ2-3; D unresolved. The germline CDR1 and CDR2 sequences are KGHDR and SFDVKD. The CDR3 is 15 amino acids. V lost 3 bases and J 0 bases, leaving 9 bases between the germline ends.

This clonotype was counted a few times. The chain is built from TRBV9 and TRBJ2-1; D might be TRBD1 or TRBD2, each matching 5 bases. From germline, CDR1 is SGDLS and CDR2 YYNGEE. V shed 6 bases and J shed 4 bases, with 17 bases lying between them. CDR3 length: 15 amino acids. CDR3 in amino acids: CASTRAGVTYNEQFF. CDR3 nucleotide sequence: TGTGCCAGCACCAGGGCGGGCGTAACGTACAATGAGCAGTTCTTC.

The rearrangement uses TRBV5-1 and TRBJ2-1; D might be TRBD2 (5 bases). Trimming stripped 7 bases from V and 6 bases from J, with 14 bases between. The CDR3 has 13 amino acids. Germline V CDR1 and CDR2: SGHRS, YFSETQ. Here the CDR3 DNA reads TGCGCCAGCGGGCGTGGCGAGGGCAATGAGCAGTTCTTC. Its protein is CASGRGEGNEQFF.

This clonotype has only a few counts. No DNA is shown, since the ends of the CDR3 on it are uncertain; the CDR3 is the one TCRdb lists. The CDR3 spells CASSHVSGPDPGEETIQETQYF. The chain has TRBV7-6 and TRBJ2-5; the D segment call TRBD1 is taken from the table without a DNA check. The length of the CDR3 is 22 amino acids, counting both ends. CDR1 SGHVS and CDR2 FNYEAQ come from the germline V gene.

The chain joins TRBV20-1 to TRBJ1-6; TRBD1 agrees at 8 bases. CDR1 DFQATT and CDR2 SNEGSKA come from the germline V gene (reference sequence). The CDR3 has 14 amino acids. V trimming: 1 base; J trimming: 9 bases; junction bases outside the gene matches: 5. The DNA of the CDR3 is TGCAGTGCTAGAGCTACAGGGGGAGGTTCACCCCTCCACTTT. Amino acids: CSARATGGGSPLHF.

The chain is built from TRBV5-5 and TRBJ1-2, with 10 positions matching TRBD1. Germline assignment: CDR1 SGHKS and CDR2 YYEKEE (reference sequence). Losses at the gene ends were 2 bases for V and 7 bases for J; bases not matched to a gene: 5. The CDR3 sequence is 14 residues long. CDR3 amino acids: CASSFRDRGIGYTF. CDR3 in DNA: TGTGCCAGCAGCTTCAGGGACAGGGGTATTGGCTACACCTTC.

The chain recombines TRBV6-2 or TRBV6-3 with TRBJ2-1; tentatively, D is TRBD1 or TRBD2 (5 bases each). V gave up 6 bases and J gave up 8 bases, with 14 bases separating them. This CDR3 contains 13 residues. CDR1 is MNHEY and CDR2 is SVGEGT in the germline V gene. The CDR3 DNA reads TGTGCCAGCAGGGGGGTGGGCGGCGATGAGCAGTTCTTC. This translates into CASRGVGGDEQFF.

Only a few counts were recorded for this clonotype. V is TRBV20-1 and J is TRBJ2-1; D not certain. CDR1 is DFQATT and CDR2 is SNEGSKA in the germline V gene (reference sequence). The CDR3 extends over 13 amino acids. V was trimmed by 3 bases and J by 3 bases, leaving 9 bases between them. The CDR3, as DNA: TGCAGTGCTAGCGTGGCAGGCTACAATGAGCAGTTCTTC. Translation gives CSASVAGYNEQFF.

This clonotype was seen only a few times. The chain has TRBV10-2 and TRBJ2-7; TRBD1 matches at 7 bases. This CDR3 is 14 amino acids long. From germline, CDR1 is WSHSY and CDR2 SAAADI. J lost 2 bases, V lost 0 bases, and 1 base had no gene match. CDR3 in DNA: TGCGCCAGCAGTGAGTCGCAGGGGGCCTACGAGCAGTACTTC. Protein sequence: CASSESQGAYEQYF.

V and J are TRBV6-2 or TRBV6-3 and TRBJ1-4; D remains ambiguous. CDR3 length: 17 residues. CDR1 is MNHEY and CDR2 is SVGEGT in the germline V gene. V dropped 4 bases and J dropped 0 bases, with 15 bases sitting between them. The CDR3 nucleotides read TGTGCCAGCAGTTCCGCCAGGACCCAACCAACTAATGAAAAACTGTTTTTT. Its protein product is CASSSARTQPTNEKLFF.

V and J are TRBV2 and TRBJ2-7; 9 positions agree with TRBD2. The CDR3 sequence is 15 residues long. V lost 10 bases, J lost 6 bases, and 16 bases stayed unmatched. CDR1 SNHLY and CDR2 FYNNEI come from the germline V gene. This CDR3 is CATRQTAGGRGEQYF. CDR3 sequence (DNA): TGTGCCACCAGGCAGACAGCGGGAGGTAGGGGCGAGCAGTACTTC.

The gene calls are TRBV5-1 and TRBJ2-2, with TRBD2 matching over 12 bases. The CDR3 consists of 16 residues. With 2 bases clipped from V and 3 bases from J, the junction kept 2 bases outside the gene matches. In germline, CDR1 is SGHRS, CDR2 YFSETQ. The CDR3, as DNA: TGCGCCAGCAGCTTACTAGCGGGGGGAGACACCGGGGAGCTGTTTTTT. Protein sequence: CASSLLAGGDTGELFF. Based on the CDR3 plus reference TRBV5-1 and TRBJ2-2, the full variable domain is KAGVTQTPRYLIKTRGQQVTLSCSPISGHRSVSWYQQTPGQGLQFLFEYFSETQRNKGNFPGRFSGRQFSNSRSEMNVSTLELGDSALYLCASSLLAGGDTGELFFGEGSRLTVL.

This clonotype was observed a few times. The J gene is TRBJ2-3, the V gene TRBV4-3; possibly TRBD1 for D (5 bases). The CDR3 spans 15 residues. V shed 1 base and J shed 1 base, with 9 bases lying between them. In germline, CDR1 is LGHNA, CDR2 YSLEER. CDR3 in DNA: TGCGCCAGCAGCCAAGCCGACAGACGCACAGATACGCAGTATTTT. It encodes CASSQADRRTDTQYF.

This clonotype was seen only a few times. This rearrangement joins TRBV7-2 to TRBJ1-2, with D perhaps matching TRBD1 (5 bases). Trimming shortened V by 8 bases and J by 0 bases, and 13 bases separated the two germline ends. There are 14 residues in the CDR3. Germline lookup yields CDR1 SGHTA and CDR2 FQGNSA. The CDR3 nucleotides read TGTGCCAGCCACCCGGGGGAGCCTAACTATGGCTACACCTTC. Its translation: CASHPGEPNYGYTF.

The chain uses TRBV7-3 and TRBJ2-6; D might be TRBD1 or TRBD2, each matching 5 bases. CDR1 SGHTA and CDR2 FQGTGA come from the germline V gene. V dropped 5 bases and J dropped 2 bases, with 25 bases sitting between them. The CDR3 is 20 amino acids. This CDR3 reads CASSPRDPCPGNPGANVLTF. The DNA of the CDR3 is TGTGCCAGCAGCCCCAGGGACCCCTGCCCAGGGAATCCTGGGGCCAACGTCCTGACTTTC.

The V call is TRBV20-1, the J call TRBJ2-7, with D possibly TRBD1 on 6 matching bases. The V gene lost 0 bases and the J gene lost 7 bases, with 16 bases spanning the gap. The CDR3 is 14 amino acids. Germline loops: CDR1 DFQATT, CDR2 SNEGSKA (reference sequence). In nucleotides, the CDR3 is TGCAGTGCTAGAGATAGGGGGAAGAGGGGAGAGCAGTACTTC. Its translation: CSARDRGKRGEQYF.

The CDR3 reads CASSPQRGGTQYF. CDR3 bases: TGTGCCAGCAGCCCTCAGCGGGGGGGTACGCAGTATTTT. The J gene is TRBJ2-3, the V gene TRBV3-1; TRBD2 matches at 10 bases. V trimming: 4 bases; J trimming: 8 bases; junction bases outside the gene matches: 3. The germline CDR1 and CDR2 sequences are LGHDT and YNNKEL (reference sequence). The CDR3 loop spans 13 amino acids.

This clonotype was seen more than once but under ten times. The chain is built from TRBV7-8 and TRBJ2-3, with TRBD2 matching 7 bases. CDR1 is SGHVS and CDR2 is FQNEAQ in the germline V gene. The V segment lost 5 bases and the J segment 4 bases; nucleotides outside the gene matches: 6. This CDR3 has 14 residues. CDR3 nucleotide sequence: TGTGCCAGCAGCATTCGGACTAGACCAGATACGCAGTATTTT. Its translation: CASSIRTRPDTQYF.

The chain has TRBV5-1 and TRBJ1-2, with TRBD1 identical over 7 bases. This CDR3 is built from 15 residues. J lost 3 bases, V lost 4 bases, and 9 bases had no gene match. Germline V CDR1 and CDR2: SGHRS, YFSETQ. CDR3 in amino acids: CASSRGQDMDYGYTF. CDR3 sequence (DNA): TGCGCCAGCAGCCGAGGACAGGATATGGACTATGGCTACACCTTC. Full variable domain (remainder filled in from reference TRBV5-1 and TRBJ1-2): KAGVTQTPRYLIKTRGQQVTLSCSPISGHRSVSWYQQTPGQGLQFLFEYFSETQRNKGNFPGRFSGRQFSNSRSEMNVSTLELGDSALYLCASSRGQDMDYGYTFGSGTRLTVV.

The chain employs TRBV5-8 and TRBJ2-2, with D possibly being TRBD1 (5 bases). The germline CDR1 and CDR2 sequences are SGHTS and YDEGEE. V lost 5 bases to trimming and J lost 3 bases, with 11 bases between them. This CDR3 has 14 amino acids. CDR3 sequence (DNA): TGTGCCAGCAGTCCCAGGGTTTACACCGGGGAGCTGTTTTTT. Amino acids: CASSPRVYTGELFF.

This clonotype was seen a single time. The chain uses TRBV9 and TRBJ2-3; TRBD1 or TRBD2 may be the D gene (6 bases each). V lost 7 bases to trimming and J lost 6 bases, with 18 bases between them. The CDR3 spans 14 residues. CDR1 is SGDLS, CDR2 YYNGEE, per germline. The CDR3 sequence: CASGGGRATDTQYF. For the CDR3, the DNA is TGTGCCAGCGGAGGGGGGCGGGCAACTGATACGCAGTATTTT.

V and J are TRBV5-1 and TRBJ2-1; 10 bases are shared with TRBD2. V lost 5 bases and J lost 9; bases outside the gene matches: 5. The CDR3 totals 13 residues. Germline loops: CDR1 SGHRS, CDR2 YFSETQ. This CDR3 reads CASRLAGEGEQFF. In DNA, the CDR3 is TGCGCCAGCAGGCTAGCGGGGGAGGGTGAGCAGTTCTTC.

This clonotype was detected a few times. The CDR3 here is CASSPRLARRSGELFF. The DNA of the CDR3 is TGCGCCAGCAGCCCCCGACTAGCTCGGAGATCCGGGGAGCTGTTTTTT. The genes are TRBV5-1 and TRBJ2-2, with 7 bases lining up with TRBD2. There are 16 residues in the CDR3. V shed 4 bases and J 6 bases; nucleotides not matched to a gene: 12. In germline, CDR1 is SGHRS, CDR2 YFSETQ.